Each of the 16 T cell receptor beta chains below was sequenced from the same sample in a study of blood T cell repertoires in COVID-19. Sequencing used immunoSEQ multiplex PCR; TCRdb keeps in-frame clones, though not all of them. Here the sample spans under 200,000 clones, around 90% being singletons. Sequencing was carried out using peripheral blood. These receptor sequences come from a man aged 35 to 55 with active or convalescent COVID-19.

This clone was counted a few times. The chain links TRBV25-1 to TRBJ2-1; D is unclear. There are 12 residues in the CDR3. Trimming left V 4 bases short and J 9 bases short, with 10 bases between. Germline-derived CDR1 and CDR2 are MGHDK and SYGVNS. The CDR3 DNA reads TGTGCCAGCAGTGTCTCCACGGTTGAGCAGTTCTTC. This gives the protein CASSVSTVEQFF.

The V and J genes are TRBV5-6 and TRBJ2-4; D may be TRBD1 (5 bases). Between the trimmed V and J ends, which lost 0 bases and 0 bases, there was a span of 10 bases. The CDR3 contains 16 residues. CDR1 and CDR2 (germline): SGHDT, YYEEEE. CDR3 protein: CASSLGQSKAKNIQYF. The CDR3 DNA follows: TGTGCCAGCAGCTTGGGACAGTCAAAAGCCAAAAACATTCAGTACTTC.

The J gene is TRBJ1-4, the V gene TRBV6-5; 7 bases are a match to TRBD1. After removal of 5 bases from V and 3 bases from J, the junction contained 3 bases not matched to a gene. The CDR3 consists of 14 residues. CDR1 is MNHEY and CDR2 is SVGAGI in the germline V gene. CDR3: CASSRTGSNEKLFF. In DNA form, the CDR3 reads TGTGCCAGCAGTCGGACAGGCTCTAATGAAAAACTGTTTTTT.

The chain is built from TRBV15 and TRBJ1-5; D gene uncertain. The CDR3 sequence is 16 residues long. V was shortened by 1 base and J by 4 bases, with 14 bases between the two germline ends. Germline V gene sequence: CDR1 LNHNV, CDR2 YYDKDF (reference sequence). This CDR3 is CATSRALPGSNQPQHF. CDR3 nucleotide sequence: TGTGCCACCAGCAGAGCCCTCCCAGGAAGTAATCAGCCCCAGCATTTT.

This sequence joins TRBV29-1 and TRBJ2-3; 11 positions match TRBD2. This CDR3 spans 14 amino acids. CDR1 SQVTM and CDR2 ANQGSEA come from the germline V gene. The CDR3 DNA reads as TGCAGTCTAATTAGCGGGGGGGCCAAAGATACGCAGTATTTT. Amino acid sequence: CSLISGGAKDTQYF.

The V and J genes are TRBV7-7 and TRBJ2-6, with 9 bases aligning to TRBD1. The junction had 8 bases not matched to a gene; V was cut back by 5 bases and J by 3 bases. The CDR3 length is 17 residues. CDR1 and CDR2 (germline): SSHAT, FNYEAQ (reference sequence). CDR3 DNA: TGTGCCAGCAGCGGACGGGACAGGGAAAGTGGGGCCAACGTCCTGACTTTC. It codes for CASSGRDRESGANVLTF.

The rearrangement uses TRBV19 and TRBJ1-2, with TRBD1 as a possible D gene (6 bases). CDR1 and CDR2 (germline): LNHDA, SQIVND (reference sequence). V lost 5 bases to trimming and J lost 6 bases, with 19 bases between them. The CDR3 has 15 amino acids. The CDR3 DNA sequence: TGTGCCAGTAGTGACACAGGGATCTTGTACCATGGCTACACCTTC. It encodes CASSDTGILYHGYTF.

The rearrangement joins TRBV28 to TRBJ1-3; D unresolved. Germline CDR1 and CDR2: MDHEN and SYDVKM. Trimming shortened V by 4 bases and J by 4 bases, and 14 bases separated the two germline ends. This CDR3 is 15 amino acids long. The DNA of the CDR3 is TGTGCCAGCAGTTCCCGAGTGGCGGCCGGAAACACCATATATTTT. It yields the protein CASSSRVAAGNTIYF.

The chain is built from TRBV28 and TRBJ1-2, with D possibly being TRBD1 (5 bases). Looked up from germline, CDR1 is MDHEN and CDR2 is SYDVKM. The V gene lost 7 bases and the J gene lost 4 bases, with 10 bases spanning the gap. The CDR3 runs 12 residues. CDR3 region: CASNGGIYGYTF. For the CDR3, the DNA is TGTGCCAGCAATGGGGGGATCTATGGCTACACCTTC.

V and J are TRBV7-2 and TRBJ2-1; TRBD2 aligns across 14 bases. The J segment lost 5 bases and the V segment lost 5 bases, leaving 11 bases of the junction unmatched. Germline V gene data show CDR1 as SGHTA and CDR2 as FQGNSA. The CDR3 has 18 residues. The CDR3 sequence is CASSPYGTSGGLHNEQFF. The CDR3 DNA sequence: TGTGCCAGCAGCCCTTACGGGACTAGCGGGGGCCTACACAATGAGCAGTTCTTC.

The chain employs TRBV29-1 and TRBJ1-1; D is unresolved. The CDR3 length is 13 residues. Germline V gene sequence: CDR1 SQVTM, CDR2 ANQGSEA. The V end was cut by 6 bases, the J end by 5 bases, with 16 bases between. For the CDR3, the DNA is TGCAGCGTCGGACTGGGAGCTTGGACTGAAGCTTTCTTT. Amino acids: CSVGLGAWTEAFF.

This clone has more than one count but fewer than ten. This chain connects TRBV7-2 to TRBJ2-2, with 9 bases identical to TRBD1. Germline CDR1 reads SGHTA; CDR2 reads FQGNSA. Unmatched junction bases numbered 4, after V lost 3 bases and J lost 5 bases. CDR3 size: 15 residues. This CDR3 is CASSFRDRVTGELFF. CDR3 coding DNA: TGTGCCAGCAGCTTCCGGGACAGGGTTACCGGGGAGCTGTTTTTT.

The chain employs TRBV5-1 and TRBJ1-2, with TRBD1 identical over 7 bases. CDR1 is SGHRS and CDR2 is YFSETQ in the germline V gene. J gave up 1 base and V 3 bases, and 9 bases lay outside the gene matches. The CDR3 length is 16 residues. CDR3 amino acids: CASSSLGTAGNYGYTF. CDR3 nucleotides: TGCGCCAGCAGCTCTCTCGGGACAGCCGGTAACTATGGCTACACCTTC.

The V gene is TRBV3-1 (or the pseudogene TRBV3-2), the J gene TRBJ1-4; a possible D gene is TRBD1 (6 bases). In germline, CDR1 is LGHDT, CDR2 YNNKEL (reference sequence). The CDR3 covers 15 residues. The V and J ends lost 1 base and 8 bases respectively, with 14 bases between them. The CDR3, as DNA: TGTGCCAGCAGCCAAGGGTCAGGGGTACGGGAAAAACTGTTTTTT. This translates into CASSQGSGVREKLFF.

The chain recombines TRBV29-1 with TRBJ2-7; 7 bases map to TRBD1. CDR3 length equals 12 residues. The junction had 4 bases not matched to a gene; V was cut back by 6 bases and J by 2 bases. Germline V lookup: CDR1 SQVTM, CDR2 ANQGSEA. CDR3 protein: CSVGQDTYEQYF. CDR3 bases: TGCAGCGTAGGACAGGATACCTACGAGCAGTACTTC.

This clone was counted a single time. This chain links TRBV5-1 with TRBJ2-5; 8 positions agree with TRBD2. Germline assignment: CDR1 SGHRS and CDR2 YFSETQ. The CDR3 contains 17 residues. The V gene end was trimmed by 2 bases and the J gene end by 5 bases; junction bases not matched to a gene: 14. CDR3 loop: CASSLYGAGGPSETQYF. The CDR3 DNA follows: TGCGCCAGCAGCTTATACGGGGCGGGGGGACCTTCGGAGACCCAGTACTTC.